These 11 T cell receptor beta chains were all obtained from the same sample, sequenced in a study of shared clonotypes between healthy human individuals. Here immunoSEQ multiplex PCR was the method, and the copy in TCRdb shows in-frame clones only, minus some. The sample holds fewer than 1.4 million clones, 75% to 85% seen once. The sequenced sample was memory CD4+ T cells from PBMCs. Described subset: CD45RA-negative fraction. The receptors here all came from a man in his late teens or twenties in good health. Some clones in this sample may be carry-over from other donors' samples.

This chain joins TRBV7-8 and TRBJ1-4; 9 positions agree with TRBD1. The CDR3 has 16 amino acids. The V and J ends lost 3 bases and 8 bases, in that order; junction bases with no gene match: 10. Germline V CDR1 and CDR2: SGHVS, FQNEAQ. This chain's CDR3 is CASSFKLGQGDEKLFF. In DNA form, the CDR3 reads TGTGCCAGCAGCTTTAAATTGGGACAGGGAGACGAAAAACTGTTTTTT. The full variable domain, completed using reference TRBV7-8 and TRBJ1-4, is GAGVSQSPRYKVAKRGQDVALRCDPISGHVSLFWYQQALGQGPEFLTYFQNEAQLDKSGLPSDRFFAERPEGSVSTLKIQRTQQEDSAVYLCASSFKLGQGDEKLFFGSGTQLSVL.

The chain joins TRBV29-1 to TRBJ2-7; tentatively, D is TRBD1 or TRBD2 (5 bases each). Trimming pared 3 bases from V and 9 bases from J, leaving 15 bases between. The CDR3 loop spans 12 amino acids. CDR1 and CDR2 from the germline V gene are SQVTM and ANQGSEA. The CDR3 sequence: CSVDVARERQYF. The CDR3 DNA reads as TGCAGCGTTGATGTAGCCAGGGAGAGGCAGTACTTC.

This chain joins TRBV6-1 and TRBJ2-7, with 7 bases lining up with TRBD1. After removal of 10 bases from V and 3 bases from J, the junction contained 6 bases not matched to a gene. Germline V CDR1 and CDR2: MNHNS, SASEGT. The CDR3 is made up of 12 amino acids. Written as DNA, the CDR3 is TGTGCCACAGACAGGGATAGCTACGAGCAGTACTTC. Amino acids: CATDRDSYEQYF.

The CDR3 region is CASSQDFDRAYNSPLHF. Here the CDR3 DNA reads TGCGCCAGCAGCCAAGATTTCGACAGAGCCTATAATTCACCCCTCCACTTT. The chain couples TRBV4-1 to TRBJ1-6; possible D gene TRBD1, 5 bases. The germline V gene encodes CDR1 MGHRA and CDR2 YSYEKL. This CDR3 comprises 17 residues. V lost 0 bases, J lost 2 bases, and 11 bases lay in between.

The V call is TRBV5-1, the J call TRBJ1-1; possibly TRBD1 for D (5 bases). The length of the CDR3 is 14 residues. The germline V gene encodes CDR1 SGHRS and CDR2 YFSETQ. Between the trimmed V and J ends, which lost 2 bases and 3 bases, there was a span of 11 bases. CDR3 residues: CASSLQVEDTEAFF. For the CDR3, the DNA is TGCGCCAGCAGCTTACAGGTAGAGGACACTGAAGCTTTCTTT. The full variable domain, completed using reference TRBV5-1 and TRBJ1-1, is KAGVTQTPRYLIKTRGQQVTLSCSPISGHRSVSWYQQTPGQGLQFLFEYFSETQRNKGNFPGRFSGRQFSNSRSEMNVSTLELGDSALYLCASSLQVEDTEAFFGQGTRLTVV.

There are a few counts of this clone. A much larger clone differs from this one at a single base, so this may be a read error. The chain employs TRBV6-5 and TRBJ2-3, with D possibly TRBD1 on 5 matching bases. Germline-derived CDR1 and CDR2 are MNHEY and SVGAGI. There are 13 residues in the CDR3. CDR3 sequence: CASRGRSTGTQYF. CDR3 coding DNA: TGTGCCAGCAGGGGTCGGAGCACAGGTACGCAGTATTTT.

This clone was counted only a few times. V gene TRBV12-5 combines with J gene TRBJ1-2; TRBD1 agrees at 8 bases. The CDR3 runs to 14 residues. In germline, CDR1 is LGHNT, CDR2 FRNRAP. V was clipped by 1 base and J by 4 bases; unmatched bases: 2. The CDR3 reads CASGLGDRLYGYTF. CDR3 bases: TGTGCTAGTGGTTTGGGGGACAGGCTCTATGGCTACACCTTC.

The chain recombines TRBV18 with TRBJ2-1; no reliable D call. V lost 3 bases to trimming and J lost 6 bases, with 6 bases between them. The CDR3 has 12 amino acids. CDR1 is KGHSH, CDR2 LQKENI, per germline. The DNA for the CDR3 is TGTGCCAGCTCACCCGCTAGCAATGAGCAGTTCTTC. Translated, it gives CASSPASNEQFF.

The gene calls are TRBV6-1 and TRBJ1-1; D not resolved. Per germline, CDR1 MNHNS and CDR2 SASEGT. V lost 4 bases and J lost 5, with 8 bases in between. The CDR3 runs 12 residues. In DNA form, the CDR3 reads TGTGCCAGCAGTGCAAAGAGGACTGAAGCTTTCTTT. Residues: CASSAKRTEAFF.

This clone appeared a single time. V and J are TRBV29-1 and TRBJ1-4; 8 bases agree with TRBD1. Trimming took 5 bases from V and 2 from J; bases not matched to a gene: 1. The V gene's germline CDR1 is SQVTM and CDR2 ANQGSEA. CDR3 size: 13 residues. DNA for the CDR3: TGCAGCGTTCAGGGGGCGACTAATGAAAAACTGTTTTTT. It specifies CSVQGATNEKLFF. Filled out from reference TRBV29-1 and TRBJ1-4, the complete variable domain reads SAVISQKPSRDICQRGTSLTIQCQVDSQVTMMFWYRQQPGQSLTLIATANQGSEATYESGFVIDKFPISRPNLTFSTLTVSNMSPEDSSIYLCSVQGATNEKLFFGSGTQLSVL.

CDR3 loop: CASSIDGSGGTGPQHF. The CDR3 bases are TGTGCCAGTAGTATAGATGGTTCGGGGGGAACGGGGCCCCAGCATTTT. This chain uses TRBV19 with TRBJ1-5, with D perhaps matching TRBD1 (5 bases). This CDR3 comprises 16 residues. Trimming took off 0 bases at V and 9 bases at J, with 18 bases between the two ends. CDR1 and CDR2 from the germline V gene are LNHDA and SQIVND (reference sequence).